One sample yielded the 16 T cell receptor beta chains listed below, sequenced in a study of blood T cells in healthy people across ages. Primers used in a second PCR of about 6 to 11 cycles were a sample-barcoded 5' primer and a J-beta primer mix. MiXCR, run by TCRdb on the 5' RACE reads, gives a single entry per CDR3 protein. The data show a few hundred thousand distinct CDR3 sequences, roughly half seen once. Sequencing was performed on blood. The receptors shown here come from a man in his sixties in good health.

The rearrangement joins TRBV20-1 to TRBJ2-7, with TRBD1 matching over 10 bases. CDR1 and CDR2 (germline): DFQATT, SNEGSKA (reference sequence). V lost 6 bases to trimming and J lost 6 bases; unmatched junction nucleotides: 8. CDR3 length: 13 residues. CDR3 nucleotide sequence: TGCAGTGCGCCGGGACAGGGGAGAGCCGAGCAGTACTTC. As protein: CSAPGQGRAEQYF.

CDR3 nucleotides: TGTGCCAGCAAAAAGGGACAGTATGAAAAACTGTTTTTT. Its protein is CASKKGQYEKLFF. V and J are TRBV27 and TRBJ1-4, with TRBD1 matching 7 bases. This CDR3 has 13 residues. With V trimmed by 7 bases and J by 6 bases, 5 bases remained unmatched. Germline CDR1 reads MNHEY; CDR2 reads SMNVEV (reference sequence).

The chain joins TRBV28 to TRBJ1-2; D possibly corresponds to TRBD1 (5 bases). V was shortened by 3 bases and J by 4 bases, with 24 bases between the two germline ends. The V gene's germline CDR1 is MDHEN and CDR2 SYDVKM. The CDR3 has 18 residues. The CDR3 sequence: CASSFSAGRGGSLYGYTF. In DNA, the CDR3 is TGTGCCAGCAGTTTCTCTGCAGGGCGGGGGGGAAGCCTCTATGGCTACACCTTC.

V and J are TRBV4-3 and TRBJ1-5; D is uncertain. CDR1 and CDR2 from the germline V gene are LGHNA and YSLEER. Deletions cut 1 base from V and 7 bases from J, with 8 bases between. This CDR3 region has 13 residues. DNA of the CDR3: TGCGCCAGCAGCCAAGGAGCGGGGCAGCCCCAGCATTTT. Translated, it gives CASSQGAGQPQHF.

This clonotype was recorded a few times. The chain combines TRBV21-1 with TRBJ2-7; the table's D gene call, TRBD1, was not cross checked with the DNA. TRBV21-1 is a recognized pseudogene. The CDR3 consists of 15 residues. The CDR3 DNA reads as TGTGCCAGCCCCCCGGATGAGACACGGTCCTACGAGCAGTACTTC. Protein sequence: CASPPDETRSYEQYF.

As for this clonotype: One end of the junction varies from germline; a read error may be responsible. The chain recombines TRBV7-7 with TRBJ2-1; 7 bases are shared with TRBD2. CDR3 size: 15 residues. Germline CDR1 SSHAT, CDR2 FNYEAQ (reference sequence). The CDR3 is CASSSGTTSYNEQFF. The CDR3 DNA reads TGTGCTAGCAGCTCCGGGACTACATCCTACAATGAGCAGTTCTTC.

This clonotype has a count of ten or more. The V and J genes are TRBV7-9 and TRBJ2-7; no clear D. This CDR3 comprises 13 residues. Germline V gene sequence: CDR1 SEHNR, CDR2 FQNEAQ (reference sequence). V dropped 5 bases and J dropped 3 bases, with 11 bases sitting between them. As DNA, the CDR3 is TGTGCCAGCAGCCCGAGTAGAATCTACGAGCAGTACTTC. This gives the protein CASSPSRIYEQYF.

V is TRBV7-2 and J is TRBJ2-7; TRBD1 might be the D (6 bases). V lost 3 bases and J 7 bases, leaving 16 bases between the germline ends. Per germline, CDR1 SGHTA and CDR2 FQGNSA. This CDR3 region has 14 residues. The CDR3 is CASSLGHGWGEQYF. CDR3 sequence (DNA): TGTGCCAGCAGCTTGGGACACGGTTGGGGTGAGCAGTACTTC. Drawing the rest from reference TRBV7-2 and TRBJ2-7, the complete variable domain is GAGVSQSPSNKVTEKGKDVELRCDPISGHTALYWYRQSLGQGLEFLIYFQGNSAPDKSGLPSDRFSAERTGGSVSTLTIQRTQQEDSAVYLCASSLGHGWGEQYFGPGTRLTVT.

CDR3 coding DNA: TGTGCCAGCAGTTTTCACGGGACCGATAATTCACCCCTCCACTTT. Residues: CASSFHGTDNSPLHF. V and J are TRBV28 and TRBJ1-6; TRBD1 is a possible D gene (5 bases). CDR3 length equals 15 residues. Germline assignment: CDR1 MDHEN and CDR2 SYDVKM. V shed 3 bases and J shed 5 bases, with 11 bases lying between them.

V usage is TRBV7-2 and J usage is TRBJ2-4, with 9 bases fitting TRBD2. V lost 1 base and J lost 1; bases outside the gene matches: 5. The CDR3 is made up of 17 amino acids. Germline CDR1 reads SGHTA; CDR2 reads FQGNSA. In DNA, the CDR3 is TGTGCCAGCAGCTTAGGTAGCGGGGGACGTGCCAAAAACATTCAGTACTTC. This gives the protein CASSLGSGGRAKNIQYF.

The CDR3 here is CASSWDGTNSPLHF. CDR3 bases: TGCGCCAGCAGCTGGGACGGGACCAATTCACCCCTCCACTTT. This chain links TRBV5-1 with TRBJ1-6, with a possible D match to TRBD1 (5 bases). Germline CDR1 reads SGHRS; CDR2 reads YFSETQ. Trimming shortened V by 3 bases and J by 7 bases, and 11 bases separated the two germline ends. This CDR3 region has 14 residues.

The count of this clonotype is one. This sequence joins TRBV20-1 and TRBJ2-4, with 8 bases identical to TRBD1. V lost 6 bases, J lost 8 bases, and 21 bases stayed unmatched. This CDR3 region has 17 residues. CDR1 is DFQATT, CDR2 SNEGSKA, per germline (reference sequence). CDR3: CSALRSKSQGARDIQYF. DNA for the CDR3: TGCAGTGCCCTGAGGTCAAAATCCCAGGGGGCGCGGGACATTCAGTACTTC.

The chain combines TRBV6-2 or TRBV6-3 with TRBJ2-5, with TRBD2 matching 13 bases. The CDR3 sequence is 14 residues long. CDR1 and CDR2 (germline): MNHEY, SVGEGT. The V segment lost 7 bases and the J segment 5 bases; nucleotides outside the gene matches: 4. The CDR3 is CASTWTSGSETQYF. In DNA form, the CDR3 reads TGTGCCAGCACTTGGACTAGCGGGAGCGAGACCCAGTACTTC.

The rearrangement uses TRBV7-9 and TRBJ2-1; weak D call: TRBD1 (6 bases). The CDR3 length is 11 residues. Per germline, CDR1 SEHNR and CDR2 FQNEAQ (reference sequence). Trimming left V 8 bases short and J 11 bases short, with 13 bases between. The CDR3 DNA reads TGTGCCAGCCGCCCAGGGGAAAAGCAGTTCTTC. It is translated as CASRPGEKQFF.

The chain combines TRBV7-2 with TRBJ1-5; perhaps TRBD1 as D (5 bases). The ends were cut back, 2 bases at V and 3 bases at J, with 11 bases in the middle. CDR3 length: 15 residues. CDR1 is SGHTA, CDR2 FQGNSA, per germline. The CDR3 loop is CASSLWDGVNQPQHF. Written as DNA, the CDR3 is TGTGCCAGCAGCTTATGGGACGGCGTCAATCAGCCCCAGCATTTT.

This clonotype was found a few times. This chain connects TRBV29-1 to TRBJ2-7; D not resolved. CDR3 length: 12 amino acids. Germline loops: CDR1 SQVTM, CDR2 ANQGSEA. Trimming stripped 4 bases from V and 1 base from J, with 8 bases between. The CDR3 DNA sequence: TGCAGCGTTGGAGGCACATCCTACGAGCAGTACTTC. This sequence encodes CSVGGTSYEQYF.